The 27 T cell receptor beta chains below were found in one sample sequenced in a study of cytomegalovirus exposure and HLA in healthy donors. The PCR contained 60 Vbeta and 13 Jbeta primers. The assay was immunoSEQ multiplex PCR, and TCRdb's table has in-frame clones only and misses some. The data hold some 120,000 clones, with over 15% observed a single time. Input material: PBMCs. The receptors were gathered from a female donor in good health and CMV-seropositive.

This clone was detected a few times. The chain carries TRBV5-8 and TRBJ2-5; weak D call: TRBD2 (5 bases). In germline, CDR1 is SGHTS, CDR2 YDEGEE. The CDR3 length is 16 residues. The V end was cut by 4 bases, the J end by 1 base, with 17 bases between. DNA of the CDR3: TGTGCCAGCAGCAGGACCGGGATGGTTGCCCAAGAGACCCAGTACTTC. It encodes CASSRTGMVAQETQYF.

CDR3 coding DNA: TGCGCCAGCTCCTACGGGACAGGGGTTCTACGAGAAAAACTGTTTTTT. This translates into CASSYGTGVLREKLFF. V and J are TRBV5-1 and TRBJ1-4; 10 nucleotides match TRBD1. The trim removed 7 bases at V and 8 bases at J, leaving 14 bases unmatched. CDR3 length equals 16 residues. Germline-derived CDR1 and CDR2 are SGHRS and YFSETQ.

This clone was counted between two and nine times. V usage is TRBV18 and J usage is TRBJ2-3; D perhaps matches TRBD2 (7 bases). Germline CDR1 reads KGHSH; CDR2 reads LQKENI. This CDR3 has 15 amino acids. The V gene lost 3 bases and the J gene lost 3 bases, with 13 bases spanning the gap. The CDR3 loop reads CASSPLGGPTDTQYF. CDR3 sequence (DNA): TGTGCCAGCTCACCCTTGGGGGGGCCGACAGATACGCAGTATTTT.

The V gene is TRBV5-1, the J gene TRBJ2-3; D gene unclear. The CDR3 totals 17 residues. Trimming took 0 bases from V and 1 from J, leaving 15 bases between them. Per the germline V gene, CDR1 is SGHRS and CDR2 is YFSETQ. The CDR3 nucleotides read TGCGCCAGCAGCTTGGCGCGCACTAACCCCGGCACAGATACGCAGTATTTT. Protein product: CASSLARTNPGTDTQYF. The complete variable domain, with remaining parts taken from reference TRBV5-1 and TRBJ2-3, reads KAGVTQTPRYLIKTRGQQVTLSCSPISGHRSVSWYQQTPGQGLQFLFEYFSETQRNKGNFPGRFSGRQFSNSRSEMNVSTLELGDSALYLCASSLARTNPGTDTQYFGPGTRLTVL.

This clone occurred a few times. This chain joins TRBV4-2 and TRBJ1-5; no clear D gene. The CDR3 has 17 residues. The V end was cut by 0 bases, the J end by 4 bases, with 16 bases between. Germline V lookup: CDR1 LGHNA, CDR2 YNFKEQ. The CDR3, as DNA: TGTGCCAGCAGCCAAGATTCCAAGATCATCCTAAATCAGCCCCAGCATTTT. Its protein product is CASSQDSKIILNQPQHF.

This clone has more than one count but fewer than ten. J is TRBJ1-2 and V is TRBV7-8; 7 positions agree with TRBD1. Germline V CDR1 and CDR2: SGHVS, FQNEAQ. The V segment lost 5 bases and the J segment 5 bases; nucleotides outside the gene matches: 2. This CDR3 contains 12 residues. The CDR3: CASSLGQYGYTF. In DNA, the CDR3 is TGTGCCAGCAGCCTGGGACAGTATGGCTACACCTTC.

The chain joins TRBV11-2 to TRBJ2-3; D possibly corresponds to TRBD1 (6 bases). The ends were cut back, 5 bases at V and 4 bases at J, with 13 bases in the middle. The CDR3 totals 14 residues. Germline V CDR1 and CDR2: SGHAT, FQNNGV. The CDR3 protein is CASSASWGPDTQYF. The CDR3 region has the DNA TGTGCCAGCAGCGCCAGTTGGGGGCCAGATACGCAGTATTTT.

V gene TRBV20-1 combines with J gene TRBJ2-7; D is perhaps TRBD1 (6 bases). The CDR3 has 11 amino acids. V lost 4 bases and J lost 4, with 8 bases in between. In germline, CDR1 is DFQATT, CDR2 SNEGSKA (reference sequence). CDR3 in DNA: TGCAGTGCTACAACAGGGTACGAGCAGTACTTC. Protein sequence: CSATTGYEQYF.

This clone was recorded a few times. The chain couples TRBV29-1 to TRBJ2-5; the D gene is possibly TRBD1 (5 bases). Judging by the DNA end, TRBJ2-7 fits better; the J call may be wrong. This CDR3 region has 12 residues. Germline CDR1 SQVTM, CDR2 ANQGSEA. Written as DNA, the CDR3 is TGCAGCGTTCAACACGACAGCTACGAGCAGTACTTC. This encodes CSVQHDSYEQYF.

This rearrangement joins TRBV7-2 to TRBJ2-7; 7 bases map to TRBD1. After removal of 6 bases from V and 5 bases from J, the junction contained 10 bases not matched to a gene. This CDR3 comprises 14 residues. Germline V lookup: CDR1 SGHTA, CDR2 FQGNSA. The CDR3 protein is CASSFRQGGDEQYF. The CDR3 DNA follows: TGTGCCAGCAGTTTCCGACAGGGTGGCGACGAGCAGTACTTC.

This chain links TRBV7-2 with TRBJ1-1, with D possibly TRBD1 on 5 matching bases. The V end was cut by 4 bases, the J end by 4 bases, with 16 bases between. The CDR3 extends over 15 amino acids. Looked up from germline, CDR1 is SGHTA and CDR2 is FQGNSA. The DNA for the CDR3 is TGTGCCAGCAGCTCCCATGGAGGGGATGGCACTGAAGCTTTCTTT. Translation: CASSSHGGDGTEAFF.

The rearrangement joins TRBV5-1 to TRBJ2-5; 12 bases fit TRBD2. Germline CDR1 and CDR2: SGHRS and YFSETQ. The CDR3 runs to 16 residues. V lost 0 bases, J lost 2 bases, and 2 bases stayed unmatched. DNA for the CDR3: TGCGCCAGCAGCTTGGCCGGACTAGCGGGACAAGAGACCCAGTACTTC. This gives the protein CASSLAGLAGQETQYF.

The V call is TRBV29-1, the J call TRBJ2-7, with TRBD1 matching over 8 bases. The trim removed 6 bases at V and 0 bases at J, leaving 4 bases unmatched. Germline V gives CDR1 SQVTM, CDR2 ANQGSEA. The CDR3 consists of 13 residues. The CDR3 protein is CSVRQGLSYEQYF. The CDR3 bases are TGCAGCGTGAGACAGGGGCTCTCCTACGAGCAGTACTTC.

In its sample, this clone was seen a few times. This chain connects TRBV28 to TRBJ1-4; D gene ambiguous. Germline-derived CDR1 and CDR2 are MDHEN and SYDVKM. The ends were cut back, 1 base at V and 7 bases at J, with 16 bases in the middle. The CDR3 runs 16 residues. The chain's CDR3 is CASSLFPVQEGEKLFF. CDR3 DNA: TGTGCCAGCAGTTTATTCCCCGTGCAGGAGGGTGAAAAACTGTTTTTT.

The V call is TRBV11-2, the J call TRBJ2-2; no clear D. Per germline, CDR1 SGHAT and CDR2 FQNNGV. The CDR3 is 15 residues long. The V and J ends lost 6 bases and 3 bases respectively, with 14 bases between them. The CDR3, as DNA: TGTGCCAGCAGTAACGGTCCCGGGTACACCGGGGAGCTGTTTTTT. It encodes CASSNGPGYTGELFF.

This clone has just a few counts. The DNA of the CDR3 is TGTGCCAGCAGCTTAGGGCCTGGACTTGGTGGCTACACCTTC. It encodes CASSLGPGLGGYTF. The chain links TRBV7-2 to TRBJ1-2; D ambiguous. The CDR3 is 14 amino acids. CDR1 SGHTA and CDR2 FQGNSA come from the germline V gene. V lost 1 base and J lost 7, with 13 bases in between.

The chain couples TRBV9 to TRBJ2-1; D unclear. Per the germline V gene, CDR1 is SGDLS and CDR2 is YYNGEE. V lost 3 bases, J lost 5 bases, and 6 bases lay in between. This CDR3 comprises 12 residues. DNA of the CDR3: TGTGCCAGCAGCGAAAACAACAATGAGCAGTTCTTC. Its translation: CASSENNNEQFF.

This sequence joins TRBV30 and TRBJ2-7, with TRBD2 matching over 13 bases. The CDR3 totals 14 residues. The J segment lost 12 bases and the V segment lost 0 bases, leaving 8 bases of the junction unmatched. Germline V gene sequence: CDR1 GTSNPN, CDR2 SVGIG (reference sequence). The CDR3 DNA reads TGTGCCTGGAGTGTTGGACTAGCGGGAGCGCCCCGGTACTTC. Its protein product is CAWSVGLAGAPRYF.

The chain carries TRBV4-1 and TRBJ2-5, with TRBD2 matching 8 bases. Per the germline V gene, CDR1 is MGHRA and CDR2 is YSYEKL. Unmatched junction bases numbered 10, after V lost 0 bases and J lost 4 bases. This CDR3 has 17 amino acids. The CDR3 protein is CASSQEPLAGGGETQYF. For the CDR3, the DNA is TGCGCCAGCAGCCAAGAACCTCTGGCGGGAGGAGGAGAGACCCAGTACTTC.

This clone was counted between two and nine times. V gene TRBV9 combines with J gene TRBJ2-2, with 8 bases aligning to TRBD2. Germline CDR1 is SGDLS and CDR2 is YYNGEE. The CDR3 is 14 amino acids. V was clipped by 4 bases and J by 6 bases; unmatched bases: 5. The chain's CDR3 is CASSPGGDSGELFF. The CDR3 DNA follows: TGTGCCAGCAGCCCCGGGGGGGACTCCGGGGAGCTGTTTTTT.

This clone was seen a few times. This chain uses TRBV7-8 with TRBJ1-1, with D possibly being TRBD1 (6 bases). This CDR3 spans 16 amino acids. The V gene's germline CDR1 is SGHVS and CDR2 FQNEAQ. Trimming removed 4 bases at V and 3 bases at J, with 18 bases between. The CDR3 DNA reads TGTGCCAGCAGCTCCTACAGGGCTGGGGGTTACACTGAAGCTTTCTTT. As protein: CASSSYRAGGYTEAFF.

This CDR3 is CATSGNLAGVETQYF. The CDR3 DNA reads TGTGCCACCAGCGGGAACTTAGCGGGAGTGGAGACCCAGTACTTC. This chain connects TRBV15 to TRBJ2-5, with 9 bases fitting TRBD2. The CDR3 runs 15 residues. Germline V gives CDR1 LNHNV, CDR2 YYDKDF (reference sequence). Germline trimming cut 5 bases from V and 5 bases from J; bases unmatched to any gene: 9.

This chain connects TRBV6-5 to TRBJ2-7; D is unresolved. This CDR3 comprises 16 residues. The V gene lost 1 base and the J gene lost 3 bases, with 16 bases spanning the gap. The germline gives CDR1 MNHEY, CDR2 SVGAGI. The CDR3 nucleotides are TGTGCCAGCAGTTACTATGGTCAGGCTCCCTTCTACGAGCAGTACTTC. Its translation: CASSYYGQAPFYEQYF.

This clone came up a few times. The chain carries TRBV28 and TRBJ1-5, with 8 bases aligning to TRBD1. The V segment lost 5 bases and the J segment 6 bases; nucleotides outside the gene matches: 12. The length of the CDR3 is 16 residues. The germline V gene encodes CDR1 MDHEN and CDR2 SYDVKM. CDR3 bases: TGTGCCAGCAGTACGACCAGGGGGCGCGCGGGTCAGCCCCAGCATTTT. Translation: CASSTTRGRAGQPQHF. Variable domain in full (rest from reference TRBV28 and TRBJ1-5): DVKVTQSSRYLVKRTGEKVFLECVQDMDHENMFWYRQDPGLGLRLIYFSYDVKMKEKGDIPEGYSVSREKKERFSLILESASTNQTSMYLCASSTTRGRAGQPQHFGDGTRLSIL.

The genes are TRBV18 and TRBJ2-5; weak D call: TRBD1 (5 bases). The germline gives CDR1 KGHSH, CDR2 LQKENI. V lost 2 bases, J lost 5 bases, and 12 bases lay in between. The CDR3 is 14 residues long. The CDR3 DNA reads as TGTGCCAGCTCACCAGACCAGGGTCGGGAGACCCAGTACTTC. Translation: CASSPDQGRETQYF.

The chain uses TRBV6-5 and TRBJ2-2; 10 bases are shared with TRBD2. CDR1 MNHEY and CDR2 SVGAGI come from the germline V gene. Trimming removed 0 bases from V and 6 bases from J; junction bases left unmatched: 1. The CDR3 sequence is 15 residues long. The CDR3 reads CASSYSLAGAGELFF. For the CDR3, the DNA is TGTGCCAGCAGTTACTCCCTAGCGGGAGCCGGGGAGCTGTTTTTT.

This clone occurred a few times. The gene calls are TRBV5-6 and TRBJ2-1; 8 bases align to TRBD1. This CDR3 has 11 amino acids. After removal of 4 bases from V and 14 bases from J, the junction contained 5 bases not matched to a gene. CDR1 and CDR2 (germline): SGHDT, YYEEEE. CDR3 region: CASSARGPEFF. The CDR3 DNA reads as TGTGCCAGCAGCGCCAGGGGGCCCGAGTTCTTC.